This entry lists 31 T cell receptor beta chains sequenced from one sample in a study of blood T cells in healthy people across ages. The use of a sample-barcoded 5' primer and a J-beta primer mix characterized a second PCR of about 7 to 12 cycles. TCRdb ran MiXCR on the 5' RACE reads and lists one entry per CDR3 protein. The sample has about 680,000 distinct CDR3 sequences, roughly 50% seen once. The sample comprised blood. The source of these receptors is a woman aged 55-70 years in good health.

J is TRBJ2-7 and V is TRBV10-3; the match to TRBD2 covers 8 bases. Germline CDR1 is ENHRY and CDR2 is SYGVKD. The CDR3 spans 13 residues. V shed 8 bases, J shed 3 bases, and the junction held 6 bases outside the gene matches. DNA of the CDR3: TGTGCCATCTCCAGCGGGGGACACTACGAGCAGTACTTC. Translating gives CAISSGGHYEQYF.

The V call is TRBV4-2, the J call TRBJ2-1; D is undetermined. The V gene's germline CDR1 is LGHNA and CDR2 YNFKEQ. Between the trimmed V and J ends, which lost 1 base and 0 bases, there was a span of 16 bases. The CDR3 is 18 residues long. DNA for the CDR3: TGTGCCAGCAGCCAAGGGGTTAGTCTGGCTAGCTCCTACAATGAGCAGTTCTTC. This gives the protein CASSQGVSLASSYNEQFF.

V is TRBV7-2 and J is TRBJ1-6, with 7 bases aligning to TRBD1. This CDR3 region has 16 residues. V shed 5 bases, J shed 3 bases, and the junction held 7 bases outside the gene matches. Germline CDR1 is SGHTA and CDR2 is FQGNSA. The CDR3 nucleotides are TGTGCCAGCAGCAGACAGGGATCAGGCTATAATTCACCCCTCCACTTT. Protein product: CASSRQGSGYNSPLHF.

This CDR3 reads CASRDPGLAGEQTQYF. The CDR3 DNA follows: TGTGCCAGCAGAGATCCGGGACTAGCGGGAGAGCAGACCCAGTACTTC. This rearrangement joins TRBV27 to TRBJ2-5; TRBD2 matches 14 bases. Losses at the gene ends were 6 bases for V and 6 bases for J; bases not matched to a gene: 9. CDR3 length: 16 residues. From germline, CDR1 is MNHEY and CDR2 SMNVEV (reference sequence).

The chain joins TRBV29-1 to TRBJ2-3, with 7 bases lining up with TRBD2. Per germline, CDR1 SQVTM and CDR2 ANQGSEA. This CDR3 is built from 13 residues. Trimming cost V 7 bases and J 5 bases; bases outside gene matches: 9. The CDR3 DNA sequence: TGCAGCGCCTCTCTGCGGGAGAGAGATACGCAGTATTTT. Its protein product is CSASLRERDTQYF.

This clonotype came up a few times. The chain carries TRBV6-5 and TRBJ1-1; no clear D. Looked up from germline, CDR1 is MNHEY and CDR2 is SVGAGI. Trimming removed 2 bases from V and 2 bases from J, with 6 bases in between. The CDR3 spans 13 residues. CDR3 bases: TGTGCCAGCAGTTACGCGATAAACACTGAAGCTTTCTTT. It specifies CASSYAINTEAFF.

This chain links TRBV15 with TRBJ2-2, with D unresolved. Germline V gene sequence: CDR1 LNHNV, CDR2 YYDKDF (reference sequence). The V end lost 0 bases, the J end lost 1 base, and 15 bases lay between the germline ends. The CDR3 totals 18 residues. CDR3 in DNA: TGTGCCACCAGCAGAGATCGGTCTCTCGGAGTGAACACCGGGGAGCTGTTTTTT. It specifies CATSRDRSLGVNTGELFF.

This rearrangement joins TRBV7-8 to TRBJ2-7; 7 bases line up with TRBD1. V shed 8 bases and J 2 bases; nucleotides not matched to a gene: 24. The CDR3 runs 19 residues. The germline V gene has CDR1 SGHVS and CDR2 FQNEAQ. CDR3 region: CASGQLSFARQGNPYEQYF. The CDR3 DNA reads TGTGCCAGCGGCCAGCTTAGCTTCGCTCGACAGGGAAACCCCTACGAGCAGTACTTC.

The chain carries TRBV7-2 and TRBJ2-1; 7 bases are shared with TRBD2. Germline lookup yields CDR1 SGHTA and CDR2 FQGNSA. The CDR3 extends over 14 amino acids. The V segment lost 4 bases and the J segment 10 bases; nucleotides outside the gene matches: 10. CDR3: CASSSVGQGGEQFF. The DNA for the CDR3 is TGTGCCAGCAGCTCAGTAGGTCAGGGAGGGGAGCAGTTCTTC.

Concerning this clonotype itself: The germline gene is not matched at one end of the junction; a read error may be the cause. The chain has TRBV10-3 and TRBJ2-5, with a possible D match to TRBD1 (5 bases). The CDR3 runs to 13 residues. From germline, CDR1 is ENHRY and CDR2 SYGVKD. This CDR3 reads CAISGGSQEAQYF. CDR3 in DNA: TGTGCCATCAGTGGGGGCAGCCAAGAGGCCCAGTACTTC.

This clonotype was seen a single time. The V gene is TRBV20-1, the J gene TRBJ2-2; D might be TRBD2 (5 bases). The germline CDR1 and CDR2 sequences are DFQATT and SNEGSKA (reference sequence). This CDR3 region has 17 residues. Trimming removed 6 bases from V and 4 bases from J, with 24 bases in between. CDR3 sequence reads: CSAPDGSAAVGTGELFF. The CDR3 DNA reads TGCAGTGCCCCGGACGGCTCAGCAGCGGTGGGCACCGGGGAGCTGTTTTTT.

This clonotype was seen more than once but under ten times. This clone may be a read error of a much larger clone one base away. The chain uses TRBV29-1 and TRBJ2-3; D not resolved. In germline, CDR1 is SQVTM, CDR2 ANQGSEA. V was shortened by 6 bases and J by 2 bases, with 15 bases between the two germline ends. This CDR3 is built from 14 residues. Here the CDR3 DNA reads TGCAGCGTCCCCGGACGAGCGAACACAGATACGCAGTATTTT. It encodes CSVPGRANTDTQYF.

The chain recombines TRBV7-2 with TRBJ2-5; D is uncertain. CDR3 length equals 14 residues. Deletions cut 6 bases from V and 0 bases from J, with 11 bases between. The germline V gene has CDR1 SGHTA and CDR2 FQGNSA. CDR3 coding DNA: TGTGCCAGCAGTTCGTCCTCGTACCAAGAGACCCAGTACTTC. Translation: CASSSSSYQETQYF.

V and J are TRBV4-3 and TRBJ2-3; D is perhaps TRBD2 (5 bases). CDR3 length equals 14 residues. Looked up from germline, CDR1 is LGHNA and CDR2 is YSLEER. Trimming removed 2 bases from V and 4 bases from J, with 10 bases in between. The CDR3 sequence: CASSQPLGSDTQYF. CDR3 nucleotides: TGCGCCAGCAGCCAACCACTAGGTTCAGATACGCAGTATTTT.

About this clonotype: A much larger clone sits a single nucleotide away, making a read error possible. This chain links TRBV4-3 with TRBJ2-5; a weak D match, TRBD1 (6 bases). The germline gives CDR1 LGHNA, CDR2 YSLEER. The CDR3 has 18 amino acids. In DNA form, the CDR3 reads TGCGCCAGCAGCCAAGAAAGCAAAAACAGGGCTTACCAAGAGACCCGGTACTTC. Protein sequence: CASSQESKNRAYQETRYF.

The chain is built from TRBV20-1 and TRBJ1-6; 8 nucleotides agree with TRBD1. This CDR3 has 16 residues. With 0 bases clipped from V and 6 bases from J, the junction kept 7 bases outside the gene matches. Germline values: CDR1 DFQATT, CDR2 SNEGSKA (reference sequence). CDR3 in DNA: TGCAGTGCTAGAGATCTAAGACAGGGGTCTAATTCACCCCTCCACTTT. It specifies CSARDLRQGSNSPLHF.

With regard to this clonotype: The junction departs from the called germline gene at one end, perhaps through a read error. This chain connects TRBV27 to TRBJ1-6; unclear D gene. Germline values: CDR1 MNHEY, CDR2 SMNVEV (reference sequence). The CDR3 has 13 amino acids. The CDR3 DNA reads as TGTGCCAGCAGTTTAAACTTTAATTCACCCTTCCACTTT. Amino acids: CASSLNFNSPFHF.

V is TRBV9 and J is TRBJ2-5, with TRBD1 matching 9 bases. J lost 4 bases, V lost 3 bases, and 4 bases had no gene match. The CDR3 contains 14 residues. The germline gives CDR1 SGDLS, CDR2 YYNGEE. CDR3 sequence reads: CASSATGGAETQYF. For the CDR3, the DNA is TGTGCCAGCAGCGCAACAGGGGGCGCAGAGACCCAGTACTTC.

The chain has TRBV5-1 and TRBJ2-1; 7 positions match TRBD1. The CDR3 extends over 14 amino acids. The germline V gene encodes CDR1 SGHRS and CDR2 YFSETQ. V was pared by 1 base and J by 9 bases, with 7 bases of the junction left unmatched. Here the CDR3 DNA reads TGCGCCAGCAGCTTGAGTCAGGGGGTCGTTGAGCAGTTCTTC. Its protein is CASSLSQGVVEQFF.

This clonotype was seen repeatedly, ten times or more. The CDR3, as DNA: TGTGCCACCAATCGCCCCTACGAGCAGTACTTC. It is translated as CATNRPYEQYF. The J gene is TRBJ2-7, the V gene TRBV24-1; D is unresolved. Germline V CDR1 and CDR2: KGHDR, SFDVKD. This CDR3 has 11 residues. Trimming left V 8 bases short and J 2 bases short, with 6 bases between.

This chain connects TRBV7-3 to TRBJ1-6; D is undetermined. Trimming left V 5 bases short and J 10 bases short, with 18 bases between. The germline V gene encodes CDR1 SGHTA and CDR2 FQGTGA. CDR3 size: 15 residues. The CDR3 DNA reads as TGTGCCAGCAGCCTGGGCCATGGAGGTTTCTCACCCCTCCACTTT. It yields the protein CASSLGHGGFSPLHF.

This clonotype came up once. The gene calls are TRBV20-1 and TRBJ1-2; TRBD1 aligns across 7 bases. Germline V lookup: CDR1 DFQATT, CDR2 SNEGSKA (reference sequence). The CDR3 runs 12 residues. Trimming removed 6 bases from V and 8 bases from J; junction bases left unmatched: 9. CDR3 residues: CSAPGQRAGYTF. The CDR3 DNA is TGCAGTGCCCCGGGACAGCGTGCCGGCTACACCTTC.

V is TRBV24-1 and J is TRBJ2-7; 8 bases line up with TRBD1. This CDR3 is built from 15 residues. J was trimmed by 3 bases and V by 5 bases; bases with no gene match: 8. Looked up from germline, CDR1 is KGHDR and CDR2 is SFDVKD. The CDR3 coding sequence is TGTGCCACCAGTGGTCCCGGGACAGGACGCTACGAGCAGTACTTC. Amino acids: CATSGPGTGRYEQYF.

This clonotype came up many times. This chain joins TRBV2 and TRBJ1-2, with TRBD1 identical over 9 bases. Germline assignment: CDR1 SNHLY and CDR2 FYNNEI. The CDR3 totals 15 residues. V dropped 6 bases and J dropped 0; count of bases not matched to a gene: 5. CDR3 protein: CASRDRTGANYGYTF. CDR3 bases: TGTGCCAGCAGGGATAGGACAGGGGCTAACTATGGCTACACCTTC.

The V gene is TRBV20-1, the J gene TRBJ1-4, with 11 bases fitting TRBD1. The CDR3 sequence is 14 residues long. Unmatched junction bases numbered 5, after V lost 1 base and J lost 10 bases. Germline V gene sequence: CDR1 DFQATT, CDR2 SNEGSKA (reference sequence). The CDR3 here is CSARGPGQGGKLFF. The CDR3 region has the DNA TGCAGTGCTAGAGGTCCGGGACAGGGGGGAAAACTGTTTTTT.

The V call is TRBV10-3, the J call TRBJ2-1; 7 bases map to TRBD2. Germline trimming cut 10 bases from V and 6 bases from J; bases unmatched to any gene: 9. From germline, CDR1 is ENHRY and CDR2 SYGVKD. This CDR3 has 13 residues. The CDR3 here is CATEPGLTNEQFF. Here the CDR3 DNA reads TGTGCCACCGAGCCGGGACTAACCAATGAGCAGTTCTTC.

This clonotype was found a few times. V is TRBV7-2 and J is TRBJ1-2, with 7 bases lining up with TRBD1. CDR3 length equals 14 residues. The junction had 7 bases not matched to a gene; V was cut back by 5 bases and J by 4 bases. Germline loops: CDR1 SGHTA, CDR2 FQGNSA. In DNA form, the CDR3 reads TGTGCCAGCAGCGGCCCAGGGGGAGGCTATGGCTACACCTTC. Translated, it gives CASSGPGGGYGYTF.

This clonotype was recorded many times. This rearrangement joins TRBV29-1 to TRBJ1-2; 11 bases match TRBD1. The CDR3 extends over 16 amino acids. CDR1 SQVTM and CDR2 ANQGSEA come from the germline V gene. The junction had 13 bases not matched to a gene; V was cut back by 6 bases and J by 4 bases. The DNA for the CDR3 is TGCAGCGTAAACGGACAGGGGGCGTGGGGATCCTATGGCTACACCTTC. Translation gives CSVNGQGAWGSYGYTF.

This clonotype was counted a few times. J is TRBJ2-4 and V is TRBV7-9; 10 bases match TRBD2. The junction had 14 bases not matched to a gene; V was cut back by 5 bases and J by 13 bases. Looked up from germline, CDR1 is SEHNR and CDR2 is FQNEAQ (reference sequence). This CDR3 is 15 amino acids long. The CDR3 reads CASSLRLAGGEEQYF. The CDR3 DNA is TGTGCCAGCAGCCTCCGTTTAGCGGGAGGTGAAGAGCAGTACTTC. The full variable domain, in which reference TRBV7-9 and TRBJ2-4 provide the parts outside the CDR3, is DTGVSQNPRHKITKRGQNVTFRCDPISEHNRLYWYRQTLGQGPEFLTYFQNEAQLEKSRLLSDRFSAERPKGSFSTLEIQRTEQGDSAMYLCASSLRLAGGEEQYFGAGTRLSVL.

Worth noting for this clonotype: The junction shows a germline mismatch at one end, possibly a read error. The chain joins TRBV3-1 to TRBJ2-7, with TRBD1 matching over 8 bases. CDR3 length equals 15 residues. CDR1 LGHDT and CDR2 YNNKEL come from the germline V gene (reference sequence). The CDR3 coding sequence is TGTGCCAGCAGCCATAGGGACAGGTCAGCCTACGGGCAGTACTTC. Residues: CASSHRDRSAYGQYF.

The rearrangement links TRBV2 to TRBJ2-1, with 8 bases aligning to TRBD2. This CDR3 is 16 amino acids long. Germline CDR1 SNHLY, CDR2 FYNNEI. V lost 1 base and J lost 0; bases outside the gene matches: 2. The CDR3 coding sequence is TGTGCCAGCAGTGAAGGACTAGCGTACTCCTACAATGAGCAGTTCTTC. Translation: CASSEGLAYSYNEQFF.